This TCR beta chain originates from a study of beta chain features in type 1 diabetes. Broader study findings: Researchers report that Type 1 diabetes patients had moderately but significantly shorter TCRB CDR3s across all four CD4+ subsets. VDJ junctions from type 1 diabetes patients carried fewer insertions and larger deletions. In comparison with healthy donors, patients had naive, central memory and Treg TCRB repertoires that appeared more similar.

The entirety of the isolated RNA underwent reverse transcription, so expressed TCRB transcripts were sequenced. The assay was immunoSEQ multiplex PCR, and TCRdb's table has in-frame clones only and misses some. The data contain 200,000 to 250,000 clones, 9.6% of them singletons. This CDR3 is built from 14 residues. Trimming took 6 bases from V and 2 from J; bases not matched to a gene: 4. Germline V CDR1 and CDR2: SEHNR, FQNEAQ (reference sequence). As to this clone: As yet, its antigen is unknown.

Post-sort purity exceeded 95% for all sorted populations. J is TRBJ2-7 and V is TRBV7-9, with 10 bases lining up with TRBD1. The receptor was derived from a woman aged 18 to 35 in good health. Specimen: naive CD4+ T cells from blood. Here the CDR3 reads CASSRQGATYEQYF. The CDR3 DNA sequence: TGTGCCAGCAGTAGACAGGGGGCAACCTACGAGCAGTACTTC. The variable domain in full, with the rest retrieved from reference TRBV7-9 and TRBJ2-7, is DTGVSQNPRHKITKRGQNVTFRCDPISEHNRLYWYRQTLGQGPEFLTYFQNEAQLEKSRLLSDRFSAERPKGSFSTLEIQRTEQGDSAMYLCASSRQGATYEQYFGPGTRLTVT.